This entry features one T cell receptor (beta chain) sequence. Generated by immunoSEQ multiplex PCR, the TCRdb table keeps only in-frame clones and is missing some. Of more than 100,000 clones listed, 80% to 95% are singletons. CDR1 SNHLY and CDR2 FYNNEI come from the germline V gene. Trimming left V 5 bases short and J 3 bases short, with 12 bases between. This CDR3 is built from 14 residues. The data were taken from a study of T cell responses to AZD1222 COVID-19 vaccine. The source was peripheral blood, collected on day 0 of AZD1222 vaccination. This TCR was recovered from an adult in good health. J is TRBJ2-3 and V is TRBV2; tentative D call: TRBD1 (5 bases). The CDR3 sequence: CASSQQQATDTQYF. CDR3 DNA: TGTGCCAGCAGTCAGCAACAGGCGACAGATACGCAGTATTTT.